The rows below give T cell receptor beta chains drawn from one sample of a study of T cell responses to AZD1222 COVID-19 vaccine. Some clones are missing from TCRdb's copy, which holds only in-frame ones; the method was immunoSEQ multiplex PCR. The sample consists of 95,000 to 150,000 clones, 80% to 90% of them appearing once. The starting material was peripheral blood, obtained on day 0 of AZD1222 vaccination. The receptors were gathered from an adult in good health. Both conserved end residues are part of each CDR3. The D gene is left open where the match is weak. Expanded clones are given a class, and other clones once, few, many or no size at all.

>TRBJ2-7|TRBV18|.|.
TGTGCCAGCTCACCCGGGAGACTAGGCACCTACGAGCAGTACTTC
CASSPGRLGTYEQYF
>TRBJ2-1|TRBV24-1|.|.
TGTGCCACCAGTGATTTGGCGGGGTCGGGCAATGAGCAGTTCTTC
CATSDLAGSGNEQFF
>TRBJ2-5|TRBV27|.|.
TGTGCCAGCAAGGGCCCCCCGAGCCAAGAGACCCAGTACTTC
CASKGPPSQETQYF
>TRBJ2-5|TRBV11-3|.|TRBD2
TGTGCCAGCAGCAAAAGGACGGGGGGAGAGACCCAGTACTTC
CASSKRTGGETQYF
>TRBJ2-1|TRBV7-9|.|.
TGTGCCAGCAGCCCAAGAAGAGGGAAGCCATACAATGAGCAGTTCTTC
CASSPRRGKPYNEQFF
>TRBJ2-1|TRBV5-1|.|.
TGCGCCAGCAGCTCCTCCACCTCACGGACAGGGAGGGACAATGAGCAGTTCTTC
CASSSSTSRTGRDNEQFF
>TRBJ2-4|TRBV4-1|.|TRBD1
TGCGCCAGCAGCCAGCCGGGACAGGCCGACTGGCGCATTCAGTACTTC
CASSQPGQADWRIQYF
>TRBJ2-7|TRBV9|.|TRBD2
TGTGCCAGCAGCGAGAACCCCGGGACTAGCGGCGCCTACGAGCAGTACTTC
CASSENPGTSGAYEQYF
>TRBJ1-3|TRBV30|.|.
TGTGCCTGGAGTGTACCTGGGGCGTTCACCACCATATATTTT
CAWSVPGAFTTIYF
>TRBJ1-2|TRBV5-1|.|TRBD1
TGCGCCAGCAGCCAGACAGGGAACTATGGCTACACCTTC
CASSQTGNYGYTF
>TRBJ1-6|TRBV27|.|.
TGTGCCAGCAGTTTAGAAGGGGTCCATTCACCCCTCCACTTT
CASSLEGVHSPLHF
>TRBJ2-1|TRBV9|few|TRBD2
TGTGCCAGCAGTCCGACCGGCGAGCGGGGGATCAATGAGCAGTTCTTC
CASSPTGERGINEQFF
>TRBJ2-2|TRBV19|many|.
TGTGCCAGTAGTAGGTTACTAGGAGGGGACACCGGGGAGCTGTTTTTT
CASSRLLGGDTGELFF
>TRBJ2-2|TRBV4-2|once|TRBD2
TGTGCCAGCAGCCAAGGCGCGGGGGGTGACACCGGGGAGCTGTTTTTT
CASSQGAGGDTGELFF
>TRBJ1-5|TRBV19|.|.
TGTGCCAGTAGTATAGTTGAGGGGCGACAGCCCCAGCATTTT
CASSIVEGRQPQHF
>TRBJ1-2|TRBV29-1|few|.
TGCAGCGTTGACCAGGGGATCGGTGGCTACACCTTC
CSVDQGIGGYTF
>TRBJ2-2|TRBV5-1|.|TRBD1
TGCGCCAGCAGCCAGGACAGGCCTAACACCGGGGAGCTGTTTTTT
CASSQDRPNTGELFF
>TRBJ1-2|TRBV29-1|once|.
TGCAGCGTTGAACGGCAGTGGGGTGGCTACACCTTC
CSVERQWGGYTF
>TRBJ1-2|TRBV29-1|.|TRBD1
TGCAGCGTTGCTGGGACAGGGACTGGCTACACCTTC
CSVAGTGTGYTF
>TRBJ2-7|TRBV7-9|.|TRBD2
TGTGCCAGCAGGGGCGGGGGGTACGAGCAGTACTTC
CASRGGGYEQYF
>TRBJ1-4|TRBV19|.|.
TGTGCCAGTACGGCGGGAGGAGTTGGAAAACTGTTTTTT
CASTAGGVGKLFF
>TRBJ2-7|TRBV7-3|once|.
TGTGCCAGCAGCTTAAGCGGAATGAGCTCCTACGAGCAGTACTTC
CASSLSGMSSYEQYF
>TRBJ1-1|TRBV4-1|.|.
TGCGCCAGCAGCAAGGAACCCCAAGGACAGTTTCCCATCACTGAAGCTTTCTTT
CASSKEPQGQFPITEAFF
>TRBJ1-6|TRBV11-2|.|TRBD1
TGTGCCAGCAGCTGGGAGGGACAGGTCAATTCACCCCTCCACTTT
CASSWEGQVNSPLHF
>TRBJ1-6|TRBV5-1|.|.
TGCGCCAGCAGCTTGGGTCAGGGCTCGAGGCCCCTCCACTTT
CASSLGQGSRPLHF
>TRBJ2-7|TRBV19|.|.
TGTGCCAGTAGTCGGGACGGGGTCTACGAGCAGTACTTC
CASSRDGVYEQYF
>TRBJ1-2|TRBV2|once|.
TGTGCCAGCAGAAAGACGGAGACCGTCTATGGCTACACCTTC
CASRKTETVYGYTF
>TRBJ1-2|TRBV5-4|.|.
TGTGCCAGCAGTCGGGAGGGACGAGATGGCTACACCTTC
CASSREGRDGYTF
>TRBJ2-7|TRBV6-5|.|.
TGTGCCAGCAGTTTTGGAGGGCACCACGAGCAGTACTTC
CASSFGGHHEQYF
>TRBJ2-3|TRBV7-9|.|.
TGTGCCAGCAGCTTGGGGATGAATACGCAGTATTTT
CASSLGMNTQYF
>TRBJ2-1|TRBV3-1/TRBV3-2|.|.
TGTGCCAGCAGCCGAGAGACACCCCTGCGGGTTAATGAGCAGTTCTTC
CASSRETPLRVNEQFF